Listed here are 31 T cell receptor beta chains from one sample, sequenced in a study of T cell repertoires in cytomegalovirus infection. A single record per CDR3 protein comes from TCRdb applying MiXCR to the reads. This sample has around 440,000 distinct CDR3 sequences, with roughly 12% found just once. Sequenced input: PBMCs. The receptors originated from a human donor in good health (CMV status not recorded). Some clones in this sample may be carry-over from other donors' samples.

J is TRBJ2-7 and V is TRBV20-1; the D gene is possibly TRBD2 (6 bases). Germline CDR1 reads DFQATT; CDR2 reads SNEGSKA (reference sequence). V lost 3 bases and J lost 0, with 18 bases in between. This CDR3 comprises 16 residues. The CDR3 DNA reads as TGCAGTGCTAGCGCCGAGTCCAGGACTAACTCCTACGAGCAGTACTTC. It specifies CSASAESRTNSYEQYF.

The chain has TRBV3-1 and TRBJ1-2, with D maybe TRBD1 (5 bases). CDR3 length: 15 residues. Germline CDR1 reads LGHDT; CDR2 reads YNNKEL (reference sequence). Deletions cut 0 bases from V and 2 bases from J, with 10 bases between. CDR3 residues: CASSQDDRLNYGYTF. In DNA form, the CDR3 reads TGTGCCAGCAGCCAAGATGACAGATTGAACTATGGCTACACCTTC.

CDR3 bases: TGTGCCAGCAGCTCAGAGACAGGGGCGGCAGATACGCAGTATTTT. Amino acid sequence: CASSSETGAADTQYF. The chain has TRBV7-9 and TRBJ2-3; TRBD1 matches 8 bases. V gave up 4 bases and J gave up 4 bases; unmatched junction bases: 7. The CDR3 has 15 amino acids. Germline V gene lookup returns CDR1 SEHNR and CDR2 FQNEAQ (reference sequence).

The table lists this clonotype with many counts. The rearrangement joins TRBV10-3 to TRBJ1-2, with 7 bases identical to TRBD1. Germline CDR1 and CDR2: ENHRY and SYGVKD. The CDR3 is 15 residues long. The V and J ends lost 6 bases and 1 base, in that order; junction bases with no gene match: 8. CDR3 sequence (DNA): TGTGCCATCAGAAGCCAGGGACAGAATAACTATGGCTACACCTTC. It codes for CAIRSQGQNNYGYTF.

This clonotype was seen ten or more times. This rearrangement joins TRBV5-6 to TRBJ2-6; D remains unclear. The CDR3 spans 12 residues. With 0 bases removed from V and 12 bases from J, the gap between germline ends came to 7 bases. From germline, CDR1 is SGHDT and CDR2 YYEEEE. CDR3 nucleotide sequence: TGTGCCAGCAGCTTGGCCCCATCCGTCCTGACTTTC. It codes for CASSLAPSVLTF.

This clonotype was recorded at least ten times. The chain carries TRBV7-2 and TRBJ1-5; TRBD1 matches 8 bases. The junction had 3 bases not matched to a gene; V was cut back by 1 base and J by 1 base. The CDR3 extends over 16 amino acids. Germline values: CDR1 SGHTA, CDR2 FQGNSA. The CDR3 DNA sequence: TGTGCCAGCAGCTTAGGGACAGGGCGGAGCAATCAGCCCCAGCATTTT. Residues: CASSLGTGRSNQPQHF.

The chain carries TRBV10-3 and TRBJ2-3, with D hard to call. From germline, CDR1 is ENHRY and CDR2 SYGVKD. The V and J ends lost 7 bases and 5 bases respectively, with 13 bases between them. The length of the CDR3 is 13 residues. The CDR3 nucleotides are TGTGCCATCAAAACGGAAGAGGTAGATACGCAGTATTTT. It translates to CAIKTEEVDTQYF.

This clonotype was detected ten times or more. V and J are TRBV6-5 and TRBJ1-1; D remains unclear. V was clipped by 0 bases and J by 5 bases, with 10 bases between them. The CDR3 spans 14 residues. From germline, CDR1 is MNHEY and CDR2 SVGAGI. This CDR3 is CASSYSSGRTEAFF. CDR3 in DNA: TGTGCCAGCAGTTACTCGAGTGGGAGGACTGAAGCTTTCTTT.

V is TRBV3-1 and J is TRBJ2-7; tentatively, D is TRBD2 (5 bases). There are 12 residues in the CDR3. The germline V gene has CDR1 LGHDT and CDR2 YNNKEL (reference sequence). V lost 1 base to trimming and J lost 5 bases, with 6 bases between them. This CDR3 reads CASSQGADEQYF. The CDR3 nucleotides are TGTGCCAGCAGCCAAGGAGCGGACGAGCAGTACTTC.

Ten or more counts support this clonotype. The chain has TRBV7-9 and TRBJ2-2, with D unresolved. This CDR3 has 14 amino acids. In germline, CDR1 is SEHNR, CDR2 FQNEAQ (reference sequence). Trimming cost V 6 bases and J 7 bases, with 15 bases left between them. CDR3 sequence: CASSPTWGIGELFF. The CDR3 DNA is TGTGCCAGCAGTCCCACCTGGGGAATCGGGGAGCTGTTTTTT. The variable domain in full, with the rest retrieved from reference TRBV7-9 and TRBJ2-2, is DTGVSQNPRHKITKRGQNVTFRCDPISEHNRLYWYRQTLGQGPEFLTYFQNEAQLEKSRLLSDRFSAERPKGSFSTLEIQRTEQGDSAMYLCASSPTWGIGELFFGEGSRLTVL.

This clonotype was seen more than once but under ten times. The chain couples TRBV18 to TRBJ2-7; tentative D call: TRBD1 (5 bases). V lost 1 base and J lost 5, with 12 bases in between. CDR1 is KGHSH, CDR2 LQKENI, per germline. The CDR3 has 14 residues. The CDR3 DNA sequence: TGTGCCAGCTCACCACGGAAGGGGCAGGACGAGCAGTACTTC. This encodes CASSPRKGQDEQYF.

In its sample, this clonotype was seen many times. In DNA, the CDR3 is TGCGCCAGCAGTGAAAGCCTAGGAGGCTACACCTTC. Amino acid sequence: CASSESLGGYTF. The rearrangement uses TRBV10-2 and TRBJ1-2, with D hard to call. Trimming stripped 3 bases from V and 8 bases from J, with 10 bases between. The germline gives CDR1 WSHSY, CDR2 SAAADI. CDR3 size: 12 residues.

This clonotype was found many times. This chain links TRBV7-8 with TRBJ2-3, with D unclear. Germline CDR1 is SGHVS and CDR2 is FQNEAQ. V was pared by 2 bases and J by 0 bases, with 12 bases between. CDR3 length: 16 amino acids. This chain's CDR3 is CASSLNSLISTDTQYF. CDR3 in DNA: TGTGCCAGCAGCTTAAATTCTCTTATAAGCACAGATACGCAGTATTTT.

This clonotype was detected many times. The rearrangement uses TRBV20-1 and TRBJ2-2; no reliable D call. Trimming took off 5 bases at V and 2 bases at J, with 12 bases between the two ends. The V gene's germline CDR1 is DFQATT and CDR2 SNEGSKA (reference sequence). This CDR3 comprises 14 residues. The CDR3 nucleotides are TGCAGTGCTCATCGGCCCACAAACACCGGGGAGCTGTTTTTT. Protein sequence: CSAHRPTNTGELFF.

Ten or more counts support this clonotype. The chain is built from TRBV9 and TRBJ2-3; 9 bases agree with TRBD2. Trimming cost V 3 bases and J 2 bases; bases outside gene matches: 13. Germline assignment: CDR1 SGDLS and CDR2 YYNGEE. The CDR3 spans 18 residues. In nucleotides, the CDR3 is TGTGCCAGCAGCGCAGGTTATGCTAGCGGGGATCTCACAGATACGCAGTATTTT. Translation: CASSAGYASGDLTDTQYF.

The chain combines TRBV28 with TRBJ1-1; D gene uncertain. The CDR3 loop spans 13 amino acids. Germline-derived CDR1 and CDR2 are MDHEN and SYDVKM. V lost 7 bases and J lost 1, with 10 bases in between. CDR3 sequence reads: CASKDPGNTEAFF. In DNA, the CDR3 is TGTGCCAGCAAGGACCCAGGGAACACTGAAGCTTTCTTT.

There are many counts of this clonotype. The genes are TRBV27 and TRBJ2-3, with TRBD2 matching over 8 bases. Germline V gives CDR1 MNHEY, CDR2 SMNVEV (reference sequence). Losses at the gene ends were 3 bases for V and 4 bases for J; bases not matched to a gene: 6. The CDR3 has 15 amino acids. The DNA for the CDR3 is TGTGCCAGCAGTTTTAGGGAAGCGGGAGCAGATACGCAGTATTTT. The encoded protein is CASSFREAGADTQYF.

Many counts were recorded for this clonotype. The chain employs TRBV4-2 and TRBJ2-3; 7 nucleotides line up with TRBD1. V shed 0 bases and J 2 bases; nucleotides not matched to a gene: 11. The CDR3 is made up of 18 amino acids. Germline V CDR1 and CDR2: LGHNA, YNFKEQ. This CDR3 reads CASSQDNVPGQVTDTQYF. The CDR3 bases are TGTGCCAGCAGCCAAGATAACGTACCCGGACAGGTCACAGATACGCAGTATTTT.

The V gene is TRBV20-1, the J gene TRBJ1-2; D gene ambiguous. V was shortened by 3 bases and J by 8 bases, with 10 bases between the two germline ends. The CDR3 covers 11 residues. CDR1 DFQATT and CDR2 SNEGSKA come from the germline V gene (reference sequence). CDR3 DNA: TGCAGTGCTAGTCCCGGTGGCGGCTACACCTTC. Translated, it gives CSASPGGGYTF.

This clonotype showed up many times. The chain links TRBV28 to TRBJ2-3, with 8 bases identical to TRBD2. Germline V CDR1 and CDR2: MDHEN, SYDVKM. CDR3 length equals 14 residues. Losses at the gene ends were 7 bases for V and 2 bases for J; bases not matched to a gene: 5. This chain's CDR3 is CASIKREYTDTQYF. DNA of the CDR3: TGTGCCAGCATCAAGCGGGAGTACACAGATACGCAGTATTTT.

On this clonotype itself: The junction departs from germline at one end; a sequencing error may be responsible. The chain joins TRBV18 to TRBJ1-2, with D maybe TRBD1 (5 bases). The CDR3 is 14 residues long. Germline V gives CDR1 KGHSH, CDR2 LQKENI. The CDR3 nucleotides are TGTACCAGCTCACCAGGACCTGGAGGGGATGGCTACACCTTC. It codes for CTSSPGPGGDGYTF.

This clonotype was counted at least ten times. This chain uses TRBV19 with TRBJ2-4; 9 nucleotides line up with TRBD1. The V and J ends lost 6 bases and 0 bases, in that order; junction bases with no gene match: 12. The CDR3 totals 18 residues. CDR1 is LNHDA and CDR2 is SQIVND in the germline V gene (reference sequence). As DNA, the CDR3 is TGTGCCAGTAGCACAAAATTCGACAGGGGGGTAGCCAAAAACATTCAGTACTTC. It specifies CASSTKFDRGVAKNIQYF. Filled out from reference TRBV19 and TRBJ2-4, the complete variable domain reads DGGITQSPKYLFRKEGQNVTLSCEQNLNHDAMYWYRQDPGQGLRLIYYSQIVNDFQKGDIAEGYSVSREKKESFPLTVTSAQKNPTAFYLCASSTKFDRGVAKNIQYFGAGTRLSVL.

In its sample, this clonotype was seen many times. The J gene is TRBJ2-2, the V gene TRBV10-3; TRBD2 matches at 7 bases. The CDR3 spans 16 residues. Germline V gene data show CDR1 as ENHRY and CDR2 as SYGVKD. V shed 5 bases and J 3 bases; nucleotides not matched to a gene: 9. The CDR3 spells CAISPIGGGDTGELFF. CDR3 DNA sequence: TGTGCCATCAGTCCCATTGGGGGGGGGGACACCGGGGAGCTGTTTTTT.

As for this clonotype: A much more abundant neighbour one base away suggests this may be a read error. The gene calls are TRBV15 and TRBJ2-7; TRBD1 aligns across 10 bases. CDR1 LNHNV and CDR2 YYDKDF come from the germline V gene (reference sequence). This CDR3 is 13 amino acids long. This CDR3 reads CVTGQGRAYEQYF. The CDR3 region has the DNA TGTGTCACGGGACAGGGGAGGGCCTACGAGCAGTACTTC.

In this sample, this clonotype turned up many times. The V call is TRBV7-2, the J call TRBJ1-1, with TRBD1 matching 8 bases. CDR1 is SGHTA and CDR2 is FQGNSA in the germline V gene. The CDR3 has 12 amino acids. The J segment lost 10 bases and the V segment lost 2 bases, leaving 3 bases of the junction unmatched. This chain's CDR3 is CASSLQGAIAFF. The CDR3 coding sequence is TGTGCCAGCAGCTTACAGGGGGCGATAGCTTTCTTT.

The sample holds a few counts of this clonotype. The chain recombines TRBV28 with TRBJ2-7; TRBD2 might be the D (6 bases). V shed 4 bases and J shed 4 bases, with 14 bases lying between them. In germline, CDR1 is MDHEN, CDR2 SYDVKM. This CDR3 region has 14 residues. CDR3 loop: CASSSEVGGYEQYF. CDR3 sequence (DNA): TGTGCCAGCAGTTCCGAGGTGGGGGGATACGAGCAGTACTTC.

The genes are TRBV13 and TRBJ2-3, with 14 bases aligning to TRBD2. The CDR3 is made up of 16 amino acids. Trimming at V came to 5 bases and at J to 2 bases, leaving 3 bases not matched to a gene. The germline V gene encodes CDR1 PRHDT and CDR2 FYEKMQ (reference sequence). Here the CDR3 reads CASSPGLAGDTDTQYF. CDR3 in DNA: TGTGCCAGCAGCCCGGGACTAGCGGGAGACACAGATACGCAGTATTTT.

This clonotype has a count of ten or more. This chain joins TRBV2 and TRBJ2-2; 9 bases align to TRBD1. V lost 3 bases, J lost 3 bases, and 5 bases stayed unmatched. The CDR3 loop spans 16 amino acids. The germline gives CDR1 SNHLY, CDR2 FYNNEI. CDR3 DNA: TGTGCCAGCAGTGAGTGGACAGGGGCGGACACCGGGGAGCTGTTTTTT. This translates into CASSEWTGADTGELFF.

As for this clonotype: Its ends do not fully match the called genes, so a read error is possible. The genes are TRBV27 and TRBJ2-2; maybe TRBD2 (5 bases). Per the germline V gene, CDR1 is MNHEY and CDR2 is SMNVEV (reference sequence). CDR3 length: 16 residues. CDR3 region: CASRLMASPNTGELVF. Here the CDR3 DNA reads TGTGCCAGCAGACTAATGGCTAGCCCGAACACCGGGGAGCTGGTTTTT.

The table lists this clonotype with a few counts. The chain employs TRBV5-1 and TRBJ1-2; D gene uncertain. The germline V and J ends were trimmed by 2 bases and 3 bases, with 11 bases remaining between them. Germline CDR1 SGHRS, CDR2 YFSETQ. The CDR3 is made up of 14 amino acids. As DNA, the CDR3 is TGCGCCAGCAGCTTTACAACGAGTGACTATGGCTACACCTTC. Protein product: CASSFTTSDYGYTF.

The CDR3 DNA reads TGTGCCACCCAAGGGATCGCCCTAGGTGCTGAGCAGTTCTTC. This codes for CATQGIALGAEQFF. This rearrangement joins TRBV19 to TRBJ2-1, with D hard to call. Trimming took 10 bases from V and 9 from J, leaving 22 bases between them. Per germline, CDR1 LNHDA and CDR2 SQIVND (reference sequence). The CDR3 is made up of 14 amino acids. The full variable domain, its missing parts supplied by reference TRBV19 and TRBJ2-1, is DGGITQSPKYLFRKEGQNVTLSCEQNLNHDAMYWYRQDPGQGLRLIYYSQIVNDFQKGDIAEGYSVSREKKESFPLTVTSAQKNPTAFYLCATQGIALGAEQFFGPGTRLTVL.